This T cell receptor beta chain was identified during a study of patients and donors after allogeneic stem cell transplantation. Using its own MiXCR run on the RT-PCR reads, TCRdb lists one record per CDR3 protein. The table lists around 200,000 distinct CDR3 sequences, roughly 38% of them singletons, with under 14% in the top ten. This receptor was obtained from a human donor who was either an allogeneic HSCT recipient or a stem cell or donor lymphocyte infusion donor (not recorded which). It is not recorded whose cells these are; they may come from a transplant donor. Sequencing was performed on blood, either unsorted or a sorted T cell fraction (not recorded which).

CDR3 residues: CASSHGGSNQPQHF. CDR3 in DNA: TGTGCCAGCAGCCATGGAGGGAGCAATCAGCCCCAGCATTTT. The rearrangement links TRBV2 to TRBJ1-5; D unresolved. Trimming took off 6 bases at V and 1 base at J, with 10 bases between the two ends. There are 14 residues in the CDR3. The germline gives CDR1 SNHLY, CDR2 FYNNEI.